A selection of T cell receptor delta chains follows, all from one sample in a study of in vitro expanded adult blood gammadelta T cells. TCRdb reanalysed the 5' RACE reads via CATT. The sample records over 400 delta-chain clones, about 32% being singletons. The antigens these receptors bind are not known. Here the sequenced sample was gamma-delta T cells from peripheral blood expanded in culture, taken from an in vitro culture stimulated with zoledronate. The receptor source for this set is an adult in good health. Each CDR3 is given with its conserved first and last residue. Each record gives: CDR3 protein, CDR3 DNA, J gene, V gene, clone size, CDR3 length, D gene. The D gene is left open where the match is weak. The size field reads once, few, many or a size class.

CDR3 protein: CACDTLLGGKNTTWDTRQMFF; CDR3 DNA: TGTGCCTGTGACACCCTCCTGGGGGGCAAGAATACTACCTGGGACACCCGACAGATGTTTTTC; J gene: TRDJ3; V gene: TRDV2; clone size: large; CDR3 length: 21; D gene: TRDD3
CDR3 protein: CACDSLSYKNDKLIF; CDR3 DNA: TGTGCCTGTGACTCCCTTTCTTACAAAAACGATAAACTCATCTTT; J gene: TRDJ1; V gene: TRDV2; clone size: large; CDR3 length: 15; D gene: -
CDR3 protein: CACDSLGGYTDKLIF; CDR3 DNA: TGTGCCTGTGACAGCCTGGGGGGTTACACCGATAAACTCATCTTT; J gene: TRDJ1; V gene: TRDV2; clone size: large; CDR3 length: 15; D gene: TRDD3
CDR3 protein: CACDTSWGILGNTDKLIF; CDR3 DNA: TGTGCCTGTGACACCAGCTGGGGGATACTCGGTAACACCGATAAACTCATCTTT; J gene: TRDJ1; V gene: TRDV2; clone size: large; CDR3 length: 18; D gene: TRDD3
CDR3 protein: CACDTLRGPNGESDKLIF; CDR3 DNA: TGTGCCTGTGACACCCTTCGGGGCCCGAACGGCGAGAGCGATAAACTCATCTTT; J gene: TRDJ1; V gene: TRDV2; clone size: large; CDR3 length: 18; D gene: -
CDR3 protein: CACDTVGLGDHQATDKLIF; CDR3 DNA: TGTGCCTGTGACACCGTCGGCCTGGGGGACCACCAAGCCACCGATAAACTCATCTTT; J gene: TRDJ1; V gene: TRDV2; clone size: medium-sized; CDR3 length: 19; D gene: TRDD3
CDR3 protein: CACDPLLGVDTDKLIF; CDR3 DNA: TGTGCCTGTGACCCCTTACTGGGGGTTGACACCGATAAACTCATCTTT; J gene: TRDJ1; V gene: TRDV2; clone size: medium-sized; CDR3 length: 16; D gene: TRDD3
CDR3 protein: CACDTLPAPSNTDKLIF; CDR3 DNA: TGTGCCTGTGACACCCTGCCCGCCCCATCAAACACCGATAAACTCATCTTT; J gene: TRDJ1; V gene: TRDV2; clone size: large; CDR3 length: 17; D gene: -
CDR3 protein: CACDTVEGGGYAKLIF; CDR3 DNA: TGTGCCTGTGACACCGTGGAAGGAGGGGGATACGCCAAACTCATCTTT; J gene: TRDJ1; V gene: TRDV2; clone size: large; CDR3 length: 16; D gene: TRDD3
CDR3 protein: CACDSLGGPATTDDNLIF; CDR3 DNA: TGTGCCTGTGACTCTCTGGGGGGCCCGGCTACGACCGACGATAACCTCATCTTT; J gene: TRDJ1; V gene: TRDV2; clone size: large; CDR3 length: 18; D gene: TRDD3
CDR3 protein: CACDSVLGDTHITDKLIF; CDR3 DNA: TGTGCCTGTGACAGCGTACTGGGGGATACGCATATCACCGATAAACTCATCTTT; J gene: TRDJ1; V gene: TRDV2; clone size: hyperexpanded; CDR3 length: 18; D gene: TRDD3
CDR3 protein: CACDLLDTDKLIF; CDR3 DNA: TGTGCCTGTGACCTCCTCGACACCGATAAACTCATCTTT; J gene: TRDJ1; V gene: TRDV2; clone size: hyperexpanded; CDR3 length: 13; D gene: -
CDR3 protein: CACDTAGIQTDKLIF; CDR3 DNA: TGTGCCTGTGACACCGCGGGGATACAAACCGATAAACTCATCTTT; J gene: TRDJ1; V gene: TRDV2; clone size: large; CDR3 length: 15; D gene: TRDD3
CDR3 protein: CACDPTGGYASWDTRQMFF; CDR3 DNA: TGTGCCTGTGACCCTACTGGGGGGTACGCCTCCTGGGACACCCGACAGATGTTTTTC; J gene: TRDJ3; V gene: TRDV2; clone size: hyperexpanded; CDR3 length: 19; D gene: TRDD3